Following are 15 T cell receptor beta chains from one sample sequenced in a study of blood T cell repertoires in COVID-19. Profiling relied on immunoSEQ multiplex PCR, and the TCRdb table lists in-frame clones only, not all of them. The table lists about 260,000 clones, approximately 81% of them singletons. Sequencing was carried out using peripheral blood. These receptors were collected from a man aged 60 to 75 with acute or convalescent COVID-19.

The DNA for the CDR3 is TGCGCCAGCAGCAGGGGTACTGAAGCTTTCTTT. This codes for CASSRGTEAFF. The gene calls are TRBV10-1 and TRBJ1-1; a weak D match, TRBD1 (6 bases). Trimming took off 6 bases at V and 5 bases at J, with 7 bases between the two ends. The germline V gene has CDR1 WNHNN and CDR2 SYGVQD (reference sequence). This CDR3 is 11 amino acids long.

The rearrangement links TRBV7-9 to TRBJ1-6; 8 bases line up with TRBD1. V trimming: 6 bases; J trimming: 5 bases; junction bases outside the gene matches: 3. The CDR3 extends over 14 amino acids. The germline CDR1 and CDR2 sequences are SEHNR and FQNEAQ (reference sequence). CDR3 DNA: TGTGCCAGCAGGACGACAGGGGATAATTCACCCCTCCACTTT. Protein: CASRTTGDNSPLHF.

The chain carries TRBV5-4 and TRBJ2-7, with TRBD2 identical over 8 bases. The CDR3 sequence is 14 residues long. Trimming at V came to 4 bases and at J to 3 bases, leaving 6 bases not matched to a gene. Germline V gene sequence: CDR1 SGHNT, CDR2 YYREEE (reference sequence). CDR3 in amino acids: CASSPGGAHYEQYF. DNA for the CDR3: TGTGCCAGCAGCCCGGGGGGGGCCCACTACGAGCAGTACTTC.

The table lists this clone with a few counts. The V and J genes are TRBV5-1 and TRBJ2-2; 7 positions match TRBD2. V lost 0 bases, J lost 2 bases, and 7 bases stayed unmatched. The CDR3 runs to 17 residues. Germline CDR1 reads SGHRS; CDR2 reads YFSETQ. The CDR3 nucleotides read TGCGCCAGCAGCTTGGCCCGGGAGCGGGGTAACACCGGGGAGCTGTTTTTT. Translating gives CASSLARERGNTGELFF.

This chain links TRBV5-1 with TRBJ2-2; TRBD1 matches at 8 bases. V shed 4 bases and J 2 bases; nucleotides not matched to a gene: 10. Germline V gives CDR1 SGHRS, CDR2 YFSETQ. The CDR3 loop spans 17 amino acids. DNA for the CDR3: TGCGCCAGCAGCACGCCCGCAGGGGGCATCAACACCGGGGAGCTGTTTTTT. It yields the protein CASSTPAGGINTGELFF.

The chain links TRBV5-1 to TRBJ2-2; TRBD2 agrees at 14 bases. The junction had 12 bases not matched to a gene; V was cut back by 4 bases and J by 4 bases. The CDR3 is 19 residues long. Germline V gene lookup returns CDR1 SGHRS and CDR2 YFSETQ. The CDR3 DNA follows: TGCGCCAGCAGCCCGGCCCGACTAGCGGGGGGGCCGGGCACCGGGGAGCTGTTTTTT. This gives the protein CASSPARLAGGPGTGELFF. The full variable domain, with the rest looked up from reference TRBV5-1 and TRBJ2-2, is KAGVTQTPRYLIKTRGQQVTLSCSPISGHRSVSWYQQTPGQGLQFLFEYFSETQRNKGNFPGRFSGRQFSNSRSEMNVSTLELGDSALYLCASSPARLAGGPGTGELFFGEGSRLTVL.

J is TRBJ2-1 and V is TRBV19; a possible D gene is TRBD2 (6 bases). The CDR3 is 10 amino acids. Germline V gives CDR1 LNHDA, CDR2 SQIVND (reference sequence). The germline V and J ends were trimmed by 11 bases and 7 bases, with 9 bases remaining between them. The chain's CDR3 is CAAGFNEQFF. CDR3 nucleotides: TGTGCCGCGGGGTTTAATGAGCAGTTCTTC.

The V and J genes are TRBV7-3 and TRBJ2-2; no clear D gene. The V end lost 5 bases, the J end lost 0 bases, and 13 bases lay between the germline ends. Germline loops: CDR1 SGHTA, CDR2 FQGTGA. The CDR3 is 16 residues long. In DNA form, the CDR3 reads TGTGCCAGCAGCCCAAGGTCAGCGCCGAACACCGGGGAGCTGTTTTTT. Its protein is CASSPRSAPNTGELFF.

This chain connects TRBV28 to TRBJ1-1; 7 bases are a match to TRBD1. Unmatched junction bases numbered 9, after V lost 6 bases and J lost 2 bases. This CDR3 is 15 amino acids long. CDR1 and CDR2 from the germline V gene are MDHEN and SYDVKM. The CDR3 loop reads CASSPTGPFNTEAFF. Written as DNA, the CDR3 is TGTGCCAGCAGCCCGACAGGGCCCTTCAACACTGAAGCTTTCTTT.

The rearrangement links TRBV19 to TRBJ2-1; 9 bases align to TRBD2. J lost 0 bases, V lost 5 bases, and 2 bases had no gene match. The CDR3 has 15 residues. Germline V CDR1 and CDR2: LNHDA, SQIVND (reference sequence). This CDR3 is CASSVSGSSYNEQFF. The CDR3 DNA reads TGTGCCAGTAGTGTTAGCGGGAGCTCCTACAATGAGCAGTTCTTC.

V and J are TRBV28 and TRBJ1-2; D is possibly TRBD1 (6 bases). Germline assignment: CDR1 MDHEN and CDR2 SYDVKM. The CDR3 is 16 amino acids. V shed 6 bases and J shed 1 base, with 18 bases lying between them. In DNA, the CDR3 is TGTGCCAGCAGAATACCGGGACAAAGTGATAACTATGGCTACACCTTC. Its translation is CASRIPGQSDNYGYTF.

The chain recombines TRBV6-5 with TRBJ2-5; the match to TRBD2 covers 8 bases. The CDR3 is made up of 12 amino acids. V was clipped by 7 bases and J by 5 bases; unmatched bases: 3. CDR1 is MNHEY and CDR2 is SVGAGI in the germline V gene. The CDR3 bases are TGTGCCAGCACAGCGGGAGACGAGACCCAGTACTTC. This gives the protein CASTAGDETQYF.

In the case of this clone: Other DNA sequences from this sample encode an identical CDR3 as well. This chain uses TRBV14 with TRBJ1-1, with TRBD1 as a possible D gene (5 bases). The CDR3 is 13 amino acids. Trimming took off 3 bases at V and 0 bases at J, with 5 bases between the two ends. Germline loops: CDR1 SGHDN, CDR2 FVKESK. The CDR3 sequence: CASSQDMNTEAFF. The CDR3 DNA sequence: TGTGCCAGCAGCCAGGACATGAACACTGAAGCTTTCTTT.

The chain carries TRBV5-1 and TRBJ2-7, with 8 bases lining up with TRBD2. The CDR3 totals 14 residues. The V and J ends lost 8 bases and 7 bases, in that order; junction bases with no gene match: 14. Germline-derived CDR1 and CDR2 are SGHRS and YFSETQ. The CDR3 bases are TGCGCCAGTTCGGGGGGGACTACCCATCGGGAGCAGTACTTC. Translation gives CASSGGTTHREQYF.

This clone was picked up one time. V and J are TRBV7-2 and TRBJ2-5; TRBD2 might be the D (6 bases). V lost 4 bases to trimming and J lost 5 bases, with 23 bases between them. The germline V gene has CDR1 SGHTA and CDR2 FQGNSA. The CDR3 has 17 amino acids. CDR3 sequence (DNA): TGTGCCAGCAGCTGGGCCGGGACTGGTCTAGCAGGGGAGACCCAGTACTTC. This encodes CASSWAGTGLAGETQYF.